The T cell receptor (beta chain) described here comes from a study of T-cell reconstitution after alpha-beta-depleted transplantation in children. This clonotype has a handful of counts. Unique molecular identifiers were incorporated during preparation of the TCRbeta library. TCRdb processed the PCR reads anew with MiXCR; each CDR3 protein has one entry. The sample lists fewer than 700,000 distinct CDR3 sequences; more than 20% were seen once. The CDR3 spans 15 residues. Deletions cut 0 bases from V and 2 bases from J, with 8 bases between. Germline V gene data show CDR1 as SGHTA and CDR2 as FQGNSA. The sample consisted of PBMCs, mostly from graft donor cells, taken 360 days after TCRalphabeta/CD19-depleted stem cell transplant. The clonotype originates from a boy in the first two years of life who had a stem cell transplant for acute myeloid leukemia, so the T cells may come from the graft donor. The chain employs TRBV7-2 and TRBJ2-4, with a tentative D call TRBD1 (6 bases). The CDR3 DNA reads TGTGCCAGCAGCTTAGCCTGGGACACCAAAAACATTCAGTACTTC. Translation: CASSLAWDTKNIQYF.